The 24 T cell receptor beta chains in this list originate from one sample, sequenced in a study of shared clonotypes between healthy human individuals. Profiling relied on immunoSEQ multiplex PCR, and the TCRdb table lists in-frame clones only, not all of them. Of approximately 980,000 clones in the sample, 76% were seen once. The specimen was memory CD4+ T cells sorted from blood. Indicated subset: CD45RA-negative fraction. These receptors were obtained from a man younger than 30 in good health.

The rearrangement uses TRBV11-2 and TRBJ2-7, with 11 positions matching TRBD2. V was clipped by 2 bases and J by 0 bases; unmatched bases: 9. The CDR3 runs 18 residues. Germline CDR1 reads SGHAT; CDR2 reads FQNNGV. CDR3 nucleotide sequence: TGTGCCAGCAGCTTATTTTGGCTAGCGGGGGGAAGCTCCTACGAGCAGTACTTC. Its translation: CASSLFWLAGGSSYEQYF.

This clone appeared many times. This chain joins TRBV28 and TRBJ1-5; a possible D gene is TRBD1 (6 bases). This CDR3 has 16 amino acids. V was shortened by 6 bases and J by 0 bases, with 15 bases between the two germline ends. Germline V lookup: CDR1 MDHEN, CDR2 SYDVKM. CDR3 in DNA: TGTGCCAGCAGGTATGCAGGGGTCAATAGCAATCAGCCCCAGCATTTT. This sequence encodes CASRYAGVNSNQPQHF.

As concerns this clone: A much more abundant neighbour one base away suggests this may be a read error. Other DNA sequences in the same sample also yield this CDR3. The chain carries TRBV28 and TRBJ1-1; D is possibly TRBD1 (6 bases). The CDR3 loop spans 15 amino acids. CDR1 MDHEN and CDR2 SYDVKM come from the germline V gene. Trimming pared 7 bases from V and 8 bases from J, leaving 23 bases between. CDR3 bases: TGTGCCAGCACCGTGGGGGGGGCAGGGGTGACCGAAGCTTTCTTT. Translated, it gives CASTVGGAGVTEAFF.

This clone was recorded at least ten times. The J gene is TRBJ2-2, the V gene TRBV4-2; possible D gene TRBD2, 5 bases. Germline V CDR1 and CDR2: LGHNA, YNFKEQ. CDR3 size: 16 residues. V was clipped by 0 bases and J by 4 bases, with 12 bases between them. This CDR3 is CASSQEMGGLTGELFF. CDR3 coding DNA: TGTGCCAGCAGCCAAGAGATGGGCGGGCTCACCGGGGAGCTGTTTTTT.

This sequence joins TRBV28 and TRBJ1-5; no firm D call. The CDR3 totals 13 residues. The V end was cut by 1 base, the J end by 7 bases, with 8 bases between. The germline V gene has CDR1 MDHEN and CDR2 SYDVKM. The CDR3 bases are TGTGCCAGCAGTTTATCTCGGGAACAGCCCCAGCATTTT. The encoded protein is CASSLSREQPQHF.

The chain employs TRBV5-1 and TRBJ2-3; TRBD2 might be the D (6 bases). V gave up 1 base and J gave up 0 bases, with 12 bases separating them. Germline loops: CDR1 SGHRS, CDR2 YFSETQ. This CDR3 has 16 amino acids. The chain's CDR3 is CASSLSRGKSTDTQYF. The DNA for the CDR3 is TGCGCCAGCAGCTTGAGCCGGGGGAAGAGCACAGATACGCAGTATTTT.

The chain employs TRBV10-1 and TRBJ2-2; D not resolved. The ends were cut back, 5 bases at V and 5 bases at J, with 9 bases in the middle. The CDR3 runs to 13 residues. Germline V gene data show CDR1 as WNHNN and CDR2 as SYGVQD (reference sequence). CDR3 amino acids: CASSPSGTGELFF. DNA of the CDR3: TGCGCCAGCAGTCCTTCGGGTACCGGGGAGCTGTTTTTT.

This sequence joins TRBV28 and TRBJ2-2, with D unresolved. The CDR3 contains 12 residues. Germline lookup yields CDR1 MDHEN and CDR2 SYDVKM. V dropped 3 bases and J dropped 6 bases, with 5 bases sitting between them. CDR3 in DNA: TGTGCCAGCAGTTTGGGCGCCGGGGAGCTGTTTTTT. Protein sequence: CASSLGAGELFF.

The sample holds a few counts of this clone. J is TRBJ1-1 and V is TRBV28, with TRBD1 matching 9 bases. Germline CDR1 reads MDHEN; CDR2 reads SYDVKM. Trimming took 5 bases from V and 5 from J; bases not matched to a gene: 6. This CDR3 comprises 14 residues. The CDR3 sequence is CASSLQGARTEAFF. The CDR3 coding sequence is TGTGCCAGCAGTCTACAGGGGGCGCGAACTGAAGCTTTCTTT.

The rearrangement joins TRBV5-1 to TRBJ2-3; 14 bases are shared with TRBD2. Germline values: CDR1 SGHRS, CDR2 YFSETQ. CDR3 size: 19 residues. The V segment lost 4 bases and the J segment 2 bases; nucleotides outside the gene matches: 12. CDR3 residues: CASSPGLAGARRNTDTQYF. CDR3 sequence (DNA): TGCGCCAGCAGCCCGGGACTAGCGGGGGCCCGACGAAACACAGATACGCAGTATTTT.

The chain links TRBV10-3 to TRBJ1-2; no definite D call. V was pared by 3 bases and J by 8 bases, with 16 bases between. The CDR3 loop spans 14 amino acids. In germline, CDR1 is ENHRY, CDR2 SYGVKD. The CDR3 bases are TGTGCCATCAGTGAACCACGGGCGGGAGAAGGCTACACCTTC. Encoded protein: CAISEPRAGEGYTF.

This clone was detected only a few times. This sequence joins TRBV4-2 and TRBJ2-7, with 11 bases matching TRBD1. Per the germline V gene, CDR1 is LGHNA and CDR2 is YNFKEQ. The V gene end was trimmed by 0 bases and the J gene end by 1 base; junction bases not matched to a gene: 5. This CDR3 has 17 amino acids. This CDR3 is CASSQDAGQGVSYEQYF. The CDR3 DNA follows: TGTGCCAGCAGCCAAGATGCGGGACAGGGGGTTTCCTACGAGCAGTACTTC.

This chain connects TRBV5-6 to TRBJ1-2; no definite D call. Germline V gene sequence: CDR1 SGHDT, CDR2 YYEEEE. The CDR3 covers 15 residues. V lost 0 bases and J lost 4, with 13 bases in between. The CDR3 nucleotides read TGTGCCAGCAGCTTGGCCTTCGGGAATATCTATGGCTACACCTTC. Protein sequence: CASSLAFGNIYGYTF.

This chain connects TRBV6-5 to TRBJ2-2, with a weak D call TRBD1 (6 bases). CDR3 size: 14 residues. The germline gives CDR1 MNHEY, CDR2 SVGAGI. Trimming removed 4 bases from V and 1 base from J, with 7 bases in between. CDR3 DNA: TGTGCCAGCAGTTCACAGGGGAACACCGGGGAGCTGTTTTTT. Its protein is CASSSQGNTGELFF.

The genes are TRBV30 and TRBJ2-7; 9 bases fit TRBD1. This CDR3 spans 12 amino acids. The V segment lost 4 bases and the J segment 6 bases; nucleotides outside the gene matches: 4. Germline assignment: CDR1 GTSNPN and CDR2 SVGIG (reference sequence). The CDR3 loop is CAWISTGGEQYF. DNA of the CDR3: TGTGCCTGGATCTCGACAGGGGGCGAGCAGTACTTC.

The chain recombines TRBV11-3 with TRBJ2-1; D is undetermined. The CDR3 spans 12 residues. Germline V lookup: CDR1 SGHNT, CDR2 YENEEA. The germline V and J ends were trimmed by 5 bases and 4 bases, with 6 bases remaining between them. The CDR3 sequence is CASSHSYNEQFF. The CDR3, as DNA: TGTGCCAGCAGCCACAGTTACAATGAGCAGTTCTTC.

V usage is TRBV2 and J usage is TRBJ2-3; tentatively, D is TRBD1 (6 bases). The CDR3 totals 17 residues. Trimming took off 8 bases at V and 4 bases at J, with 25 bases between the two ends. CDR1 is SNHLY and CDR2 is FYNNEI in the germline V gene. The CDR3 nucleotides are TGTGCCAGCTTAAAGGCCGGGACAACCCTCATCCCAGATACGCAGTATTTT. Protein product: CASLKAGTTLIPDTQYF.

V and J are TRBV5-1 and TRBJ2-7, with D unresolved. V lost 8 bases to trimming and J lost 2 bases, with 14 bases between them. CDR3 length: 13 amino acids. From germline, CDR1 is SGHRS and CDR2 YFSETQ. CDR3 sequence: CASRLGPTYEQYF. CDR3 in DNA: TGCGCCAGTCGTCTCGGTCCCACCTACGAGCAGTACTTC.

J is TRBJ2-5 and V is TRBV30; either TRBD1 or TRBD2 may fit D (5 bases each). This CDR3 has 14 amino acids. Between the trimmed V and J ends, which lost 5 bases and 1 base, there was a span of 14 bases. CDR1 is GTSNPN, CDR2 SVGIG, per germline (reference sequence). CDR3 coding DNA: TGTGCCTGGTGCCTGAATGGGGGCCAAGAGACCCAGTACTTC. It specifies CAWCLNGGQETQYF.

This clone was picked up a small number of times. V and J are TRBV27 and TRBJ2-1, with 9 bases identical to TRBD2. The CDR3 is 12 residues long. Trimming cost V 3 bases and J 13 bases; bases outside gene matches: 4. CDR1 is MNHEY, CDR2 SMNVEV, per germline (reference sequence). The chain's CDR3 is CASSFSGGPQFF. DNA of the CDR3: TGTGCCAGCAGTTTCAGCGGGGGGCCCCAGTTCTTC.

This clone has more than one count but fewer than ten. The CDR3 here is CASSPRGDQETQYF. The CDR3 DNA sequence: TGTGCCAGCTCACCAAGGGGGGATCAAGAGACCCAGTACTTC. The rearrangement links TRBV18 to TRBJ2-5; D is possibly TRBD1 or TRBD2 (6 bases each). Germline loops: CDR1 KGHSH, CDR2 LQKENI. This CDR3 has 14 residues. V was shortened by 2 bases and J by 2 bases, with 9 bases between the two germline ends.

This clone has a handful of counts. This chain joins TRBV5-1 and TRBJ1-3; D might be TRBD1 (6 bases). This CDR3 is built from 15 residues. The V end was cut by 0 bases, the J end by 4 bases, with 11 bases between. Germline CDR1 and CDR2: SGHRS and YFSETQ. The CDR3 loop reads CASSLGTESGNTIYF. CDR3 DNA: TGCGCCAGCAGCTTGGGGACAGAATCCGGAAACACCATATATTTT.

The V call is TRBV5-1, the J call TRBJ2-5, with D tentatively TRBD2 (6 bases). V was cut by 3 bases and J by 4 bases, with 16 bases left in between. This CDR3 spans 15 amino acids. Germline V CDR1 and CDR2: SGHRS, YFSETQ. CDR3 sequence reads: CASSYSGVGPETQYF. CDR3 nucleotide sequence: TGCGCCAGCAGCTATAGCGGAGTGGGGCCAGAGACCCAGTACTTC.

V usage is TRBV19 and J usage is TRBJ1-4; possible D gene TRBD1, 6 bases. V dropped 3 bases and J dropped 7 bases, with 15 bases sitting between them. This CDR3 is built from 15 residues. CDR1 and CDR2 (germline): LNHDA, SQIVND (reference sequence). In DNA, the CDR3 is TGTGCCAGTAGTATGGAGACAGGCCGCCGTGAAAAACTGTTTTTT. Translated: CASSMETGRREKLFF.